What follows is one T cell receptor beta chain and its context. This sample stems from a study of blood T cell repertoires in COVID-19. The data were produced by immunoSEQ multiplex PCR, yet TCRdb's version contains in-frame clones alone and is incomplete. The table records more than 200,000 clones, around four fifths of them present only once. Germline-derived CDR1 and CDR2 are SGHNT and YYREEE (reference sequence). The CDR3 extends over 13 amino acids. Trimming shortened V by 4 bases and J by 3 bases, and 11 bases separated the two germline ends. The TCR comes from an elderly woman with COVID-19, enrolled during active disease. The chain links TRBV5-4 to TRBJ2-7, with D possibly matching TRBD1 (6 bases). The specimen sequenced was peripheral blood. The CDR3 loop reads CASSRSQGYEQYV. Here the CDR3 DNA reads TGTGCCAGCAGCCGATCACAGGGCTACGAGCAGTACGTC.